A few counts support the clone carrying this TCR beta chain. Distinct nucleotide sequences in the sample also encode this CDR3. The V end lost 0 bases, the J end lost 3 bases, and 7 bases lay between the germline ends. This CDR3 is built from 14 residues. Germline values: CDR1 SGDLS, CDR2 YYNGEE. This entry is derived from a study of blood T cell repertoires in COVID-19. At the level of the study: Acute-phase and convalescent COVID-19 samples originated in the United States, Italy and Spain.

Original data processing: Estimation of nucleated cell counts was performed using reference gene primer amplification. Some clones are missing from TCRdb's copy, which holds only in-frame ones; the method was immunoSEQ multiplex PCR. From that table come the V and J calls and clone size; the DNA was used to work out D and trimming. The sample holds some 170,000 clones; roughly 82% are singletons and the top ten take around 8%. This sequence originates from a woman aged 70-85 years with acute or convalescent COVID-19. The gene calls are TRBV9 and TRBJ1-5, with no clear D. The sequenced material came from peripheral blood. Written as DNA, the CDR3 is TGTGCCAGCAGCGTAGCGGGGATCAATCAGCCCCAGCATTTT. Translation: CASSVAGINQPQHF.